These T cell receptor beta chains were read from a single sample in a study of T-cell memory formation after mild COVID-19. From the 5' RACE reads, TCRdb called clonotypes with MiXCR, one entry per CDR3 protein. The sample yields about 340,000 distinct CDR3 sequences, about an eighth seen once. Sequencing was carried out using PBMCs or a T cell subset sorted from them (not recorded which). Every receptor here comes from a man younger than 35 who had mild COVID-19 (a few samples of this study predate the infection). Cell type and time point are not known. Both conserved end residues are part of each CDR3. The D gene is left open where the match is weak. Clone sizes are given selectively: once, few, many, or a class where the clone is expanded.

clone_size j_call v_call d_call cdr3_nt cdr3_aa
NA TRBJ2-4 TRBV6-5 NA TGTGCCAGCAAAGCTGTAGGACTTCAGTACTTC CASKAVGLQYF
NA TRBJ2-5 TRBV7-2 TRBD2 TGTGCCAGCAGCCCAGTGCGGGGGAGGGAGACCCAGTACTTC CASSPVRGRETQYF
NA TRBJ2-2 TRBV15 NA TGTGCCACCAGCAGAGAATACGGGTCCACCGGGGAGCTGTTTTTT CATSREYGSTGELFF
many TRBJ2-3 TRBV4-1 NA TGCGCCAGCAGTACTGGGGGAGGCACAGATACGCAGTATTTT CASSTGGGTDTQYF
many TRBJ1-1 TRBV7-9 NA TGTGCCAGCAGTTATGGGCCGGGACGGCGCATGAACACTGAAGCTTTCTTT CASSYGPGRRMNTEAFF
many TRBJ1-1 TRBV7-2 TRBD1 TGTGCCAGCAGCCCCCGACAGGGTCGAACTGAAGCTTTCTTT CASSPRQGRTEAFF
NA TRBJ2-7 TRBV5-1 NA TGCGCCAGCAGCTCGGCTACAGAGGTGGGCGAGCAGTACTTC CASSSATEVGEQYF
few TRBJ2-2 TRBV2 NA TGTGCCAGCAGTGGACAGAGCACCGGGGAGCTGTTTTTT CASSGQSTGELFF
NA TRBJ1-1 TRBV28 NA TGTGCCAGCAGTTTCGAGGGACACGGGTCCATGAACACTGAAGCTTTCTTT CASSFEGHGSMNTEAFF
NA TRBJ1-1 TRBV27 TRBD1 TGTGCCAGCCTCCCCGGACAGGGTAAAAACACTGAAGCTTTCTTT CASLPGQGKNTEAFF
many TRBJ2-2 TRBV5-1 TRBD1 TGCGCCAGCAGCGCCGGGACAGGGGACACCGGGGAGCTGTTTTTT CASSAGTGDTGELFF
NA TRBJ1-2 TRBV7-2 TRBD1 TGTGCCAGCAGCTTACAGGGACAGGGGATAAATTCTAACTATGGCTACACCTTC CASSLQGQGINSNYGYTF
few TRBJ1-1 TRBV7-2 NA TGTGCCAGCAGCTACCAAACGGGACAATTAGGGCTCGGCACTGAAGCTTTCTTT CASSYQTGQLGLGTEAFF
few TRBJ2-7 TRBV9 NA TGTGCCAGCAGCGAGAATCCGGGACTGGAAACCTACGAGCAGTACTTC CASSENPGLETYEQYF
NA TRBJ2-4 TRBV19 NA TGTGCCAGTAGGAGAGATATAGCCAAAAACATTCAGTACTTC CASRRDIAKNIQYF
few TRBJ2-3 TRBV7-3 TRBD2 TGTGCCAGCAGCTTATCCGGGGGGATTCATACGCAGTATTTT CASSLSGGIHTQYF
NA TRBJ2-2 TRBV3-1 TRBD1 TGTGCCAGCTCAGACAGGGGCGGCACCGGGGAGCTGTTTTTT CASSDRGGTGELFF
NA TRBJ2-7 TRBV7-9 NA TGTGCCAGCAGCGCTCGTTCGGCGGGGACCTCCTACGAGCAGTACTTC CASSARSAGTSYEQYF
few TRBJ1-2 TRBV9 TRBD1 TGTGCCAGCAGCGTCGGGACAGGGGAAGTCGTGGATGGCTACACCTTC CASSVGTGEVVDGYTF